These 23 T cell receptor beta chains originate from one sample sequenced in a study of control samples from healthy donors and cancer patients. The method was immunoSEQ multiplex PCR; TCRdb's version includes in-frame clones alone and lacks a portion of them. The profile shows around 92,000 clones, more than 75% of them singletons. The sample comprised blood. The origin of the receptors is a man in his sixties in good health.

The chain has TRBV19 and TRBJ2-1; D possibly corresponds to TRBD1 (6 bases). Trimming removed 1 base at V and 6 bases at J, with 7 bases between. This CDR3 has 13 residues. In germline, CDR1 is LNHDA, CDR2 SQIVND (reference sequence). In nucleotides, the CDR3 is TGTGCCAGTAGTATAGCCAGGGGCAATGAGCAGTTCTTC. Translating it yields CASSIARGNEQFF.

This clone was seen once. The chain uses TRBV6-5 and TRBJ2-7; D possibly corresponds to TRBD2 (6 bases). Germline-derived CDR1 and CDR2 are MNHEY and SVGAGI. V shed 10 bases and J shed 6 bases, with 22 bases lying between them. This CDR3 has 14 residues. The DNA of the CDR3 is TGTGCCACCCAAAGGGTGGGGGGTGTTGGCGAGCAGTACTTC. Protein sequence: CATQRVGGVGEQYF.

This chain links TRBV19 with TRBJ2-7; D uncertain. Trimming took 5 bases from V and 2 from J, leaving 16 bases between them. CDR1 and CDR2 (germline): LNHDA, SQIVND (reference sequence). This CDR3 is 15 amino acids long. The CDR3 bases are TGTGCCAGTAGTGCCTGGAACGGAGCCCCCTACGAGCAGTACTTC. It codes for CASSAWNGAPYEQYF. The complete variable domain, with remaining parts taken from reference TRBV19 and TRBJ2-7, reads DGGITQSPKYLFRKEGQNVTLSCEQNLNHDAMYWYRQDPGQGLRLIYYSQIVNDFQKGDIAEGYSVSREKKESFPLTVTSAQKNPTAFYLCASSAWNGAPYEQYFGPGTRLTVT.

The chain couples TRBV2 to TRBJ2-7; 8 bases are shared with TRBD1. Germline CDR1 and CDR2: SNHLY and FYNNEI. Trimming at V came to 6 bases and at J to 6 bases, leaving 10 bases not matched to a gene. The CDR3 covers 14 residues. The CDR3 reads CASRQTGESPEQYF. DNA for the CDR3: TGTGCCAGCAGACAGACAGGGGAGAGTCCCGAGCAGTACTTC.

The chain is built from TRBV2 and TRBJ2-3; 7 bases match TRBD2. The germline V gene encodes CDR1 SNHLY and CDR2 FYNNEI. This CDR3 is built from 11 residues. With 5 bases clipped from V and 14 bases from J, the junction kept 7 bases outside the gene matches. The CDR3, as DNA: TGTGCCAGCAGTAGACTAGCCTCGCCGTATTTT. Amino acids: CASSRLASPYF.

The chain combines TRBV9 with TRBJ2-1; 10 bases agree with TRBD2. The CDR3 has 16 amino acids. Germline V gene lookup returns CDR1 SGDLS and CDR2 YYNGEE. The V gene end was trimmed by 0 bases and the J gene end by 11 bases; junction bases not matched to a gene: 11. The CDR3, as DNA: TGTGCCAGCAGCGTAGGGGCTAGCGGGAGCCAAACTCAGCAGTTCTTC. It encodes CASSVGASGSQTQQFF.

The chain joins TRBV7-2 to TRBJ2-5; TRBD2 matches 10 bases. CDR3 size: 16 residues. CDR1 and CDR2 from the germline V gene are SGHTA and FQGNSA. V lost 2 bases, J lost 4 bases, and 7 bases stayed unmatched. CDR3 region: CASSLLPSGSRETQYF. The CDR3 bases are TGTGCCAGCAGCTTACTACCTAGCGGGAGCAGAGAGACCCAGTACTTC.

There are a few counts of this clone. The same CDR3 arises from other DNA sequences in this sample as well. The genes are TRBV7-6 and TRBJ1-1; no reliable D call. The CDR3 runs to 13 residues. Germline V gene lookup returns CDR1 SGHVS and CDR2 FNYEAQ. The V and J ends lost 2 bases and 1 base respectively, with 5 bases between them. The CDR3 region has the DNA TGTGCCAGCAGCTTATCAAGGAACACTGAAGCTTTCTTT. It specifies CASSLSRNTEAFF.

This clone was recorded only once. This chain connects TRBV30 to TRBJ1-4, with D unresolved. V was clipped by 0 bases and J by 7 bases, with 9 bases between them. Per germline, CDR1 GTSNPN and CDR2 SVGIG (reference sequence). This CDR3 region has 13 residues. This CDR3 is CAWSVGQREKLFF. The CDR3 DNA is TGTGCCTGGAGTGTCGGGCAACGTGAAAAACTGTTTTTT.

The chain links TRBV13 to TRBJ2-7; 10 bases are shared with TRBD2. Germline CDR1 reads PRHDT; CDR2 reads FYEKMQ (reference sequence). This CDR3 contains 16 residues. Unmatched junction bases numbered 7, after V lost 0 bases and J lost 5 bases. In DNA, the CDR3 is TGTGCCAGCAGCTTAGGCTGGGGGACTAGCGCTAACGAGCAGTACTTC. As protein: CASSLGWGTSANEQYF.

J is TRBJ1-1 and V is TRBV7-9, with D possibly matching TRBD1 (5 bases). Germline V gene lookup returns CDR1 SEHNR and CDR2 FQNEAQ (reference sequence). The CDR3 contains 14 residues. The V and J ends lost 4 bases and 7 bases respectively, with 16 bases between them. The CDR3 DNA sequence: TGTGCCAGCAGCTCAGGGCAAGGGTTATATGAAGCTTTCTTT. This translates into CASSSGQGLYEAFF.

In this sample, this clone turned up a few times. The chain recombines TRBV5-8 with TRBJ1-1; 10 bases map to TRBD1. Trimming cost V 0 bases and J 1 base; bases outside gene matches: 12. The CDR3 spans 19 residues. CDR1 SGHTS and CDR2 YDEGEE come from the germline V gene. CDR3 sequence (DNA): TGTGCCAGCAGCTTGGTGAAATACCGGGACAGGGGTCCGAACACTGAAGCTTTCTTT. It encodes CASSLVKYRDRGPNTEAFF.

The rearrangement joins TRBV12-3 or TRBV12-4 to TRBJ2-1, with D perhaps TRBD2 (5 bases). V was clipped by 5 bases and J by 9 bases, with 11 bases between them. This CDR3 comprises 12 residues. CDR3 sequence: CASSKAVVEQFF. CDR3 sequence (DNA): TGTGCCAGCAGTAAAGCGGTTGTTGAGCAGTTCTTC.

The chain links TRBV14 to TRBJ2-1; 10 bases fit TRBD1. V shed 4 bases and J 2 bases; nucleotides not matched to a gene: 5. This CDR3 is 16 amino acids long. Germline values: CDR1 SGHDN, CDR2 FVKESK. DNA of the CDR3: TGTGCCAGCAGCCTACCCGACAGGGGGCCCTACAATGAGCAGTTCTTC. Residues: CASSLPDRGPYNEQFF.

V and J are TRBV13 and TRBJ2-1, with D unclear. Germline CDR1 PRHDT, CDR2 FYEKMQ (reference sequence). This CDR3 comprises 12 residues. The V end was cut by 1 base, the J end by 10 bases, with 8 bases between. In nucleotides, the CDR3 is TGTGCCAGCAGCTTAGCACGCGTCGAGCAGTTCTTC. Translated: CASSLARVEQFF. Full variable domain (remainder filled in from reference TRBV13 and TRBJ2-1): AAGVIQSPRHLIKEKRETATLKCYPIPRHDTVYWYQQGPGQDPQFLISFYEKMQSDKGSIPDRFSAQQFSDYHSELNMSSLELGDSALYFCASSLARVEQFFGPGTRLTVL.

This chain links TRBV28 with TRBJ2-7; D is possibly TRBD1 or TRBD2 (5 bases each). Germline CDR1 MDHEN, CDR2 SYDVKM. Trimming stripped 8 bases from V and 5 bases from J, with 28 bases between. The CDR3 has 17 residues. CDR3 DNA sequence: TGTGCCAGCCCCCAGTGGGGGAGTAACTCGGCCCCCCACGAGCAGTACTTC. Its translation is CASPQWGSNSAPHEQYF.

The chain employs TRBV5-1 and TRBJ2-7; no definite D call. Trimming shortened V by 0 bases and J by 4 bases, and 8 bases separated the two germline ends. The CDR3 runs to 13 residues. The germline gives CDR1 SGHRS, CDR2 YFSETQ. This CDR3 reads CASSLAAGYEQYF. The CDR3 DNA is TGCGCCAGCAGCTTGGCCGCAGGTTACGAGCAGTACTTC.

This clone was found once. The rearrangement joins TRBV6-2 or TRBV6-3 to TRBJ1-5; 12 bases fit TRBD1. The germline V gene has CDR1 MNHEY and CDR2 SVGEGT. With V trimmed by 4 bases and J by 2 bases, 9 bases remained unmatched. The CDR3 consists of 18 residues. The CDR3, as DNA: TGTGCCAGCAGTTCCCCGGGACAGGGGGCTGGGGGCAATCAGCCCCAGCATTTT. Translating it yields CASSSPGQGAGGNQPQHF.

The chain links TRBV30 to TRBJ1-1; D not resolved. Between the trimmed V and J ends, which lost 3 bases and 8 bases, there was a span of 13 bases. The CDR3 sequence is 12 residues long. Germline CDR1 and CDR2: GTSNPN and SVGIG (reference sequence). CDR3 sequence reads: CAWRSGPHEAFF. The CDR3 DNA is TGTGCCTGGAGGAGTGGACCCCACGAAGCTTTCTTT.

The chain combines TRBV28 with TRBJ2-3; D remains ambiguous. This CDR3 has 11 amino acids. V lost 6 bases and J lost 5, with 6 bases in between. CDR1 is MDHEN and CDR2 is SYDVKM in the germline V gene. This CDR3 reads CASSRIDTQYF. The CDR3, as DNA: TGTGCCAGCAGCCGAATAGATACGCAGTATTTT.

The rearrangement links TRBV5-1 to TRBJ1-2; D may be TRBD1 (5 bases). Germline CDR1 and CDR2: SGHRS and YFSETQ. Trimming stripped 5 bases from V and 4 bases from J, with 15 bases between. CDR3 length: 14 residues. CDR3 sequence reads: CASRKTRRGYGYTF. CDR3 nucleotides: TGCGCCAGCAGAAAAACCCGGAGGGGCTATGGCTACACCTTC.

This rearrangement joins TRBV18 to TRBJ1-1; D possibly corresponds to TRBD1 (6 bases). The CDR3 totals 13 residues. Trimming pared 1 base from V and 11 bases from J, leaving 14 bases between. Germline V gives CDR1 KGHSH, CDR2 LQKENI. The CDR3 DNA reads TGTGCCAGCTCACCACAAGGGGGACTGGACGCTTTCTTT. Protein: CASSPQGGLDAFF.

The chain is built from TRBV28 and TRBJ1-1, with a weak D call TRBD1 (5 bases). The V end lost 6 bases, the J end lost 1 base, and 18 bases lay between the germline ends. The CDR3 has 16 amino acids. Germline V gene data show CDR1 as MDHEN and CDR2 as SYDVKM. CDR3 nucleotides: TGTGCCAGCAGCCGAAGGAGGGACCGACGGAACACTGAAGCTTTCTTT. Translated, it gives CASSRRRDRRNTEAFF.